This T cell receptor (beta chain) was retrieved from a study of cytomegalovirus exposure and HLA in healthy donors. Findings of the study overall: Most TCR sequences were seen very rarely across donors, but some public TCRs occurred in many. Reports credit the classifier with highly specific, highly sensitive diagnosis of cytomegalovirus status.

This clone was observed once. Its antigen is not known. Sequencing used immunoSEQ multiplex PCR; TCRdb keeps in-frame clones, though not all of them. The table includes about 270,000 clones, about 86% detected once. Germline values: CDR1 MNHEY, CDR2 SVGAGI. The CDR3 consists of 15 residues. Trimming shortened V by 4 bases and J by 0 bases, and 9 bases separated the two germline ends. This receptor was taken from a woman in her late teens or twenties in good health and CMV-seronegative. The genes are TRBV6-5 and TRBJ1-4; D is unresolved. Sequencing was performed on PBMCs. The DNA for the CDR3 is TGTGCCAGCAGTTCGTTTGAGGCAACTAATGAAAAACTGTTTTTT. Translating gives CASSSFEATNEKLFF.